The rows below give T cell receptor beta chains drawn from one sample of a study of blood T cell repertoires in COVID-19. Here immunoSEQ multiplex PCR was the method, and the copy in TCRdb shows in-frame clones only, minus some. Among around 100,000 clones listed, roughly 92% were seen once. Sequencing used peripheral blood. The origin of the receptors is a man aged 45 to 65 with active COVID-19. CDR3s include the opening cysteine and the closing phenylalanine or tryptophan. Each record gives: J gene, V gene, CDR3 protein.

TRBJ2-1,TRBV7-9,CASSQVSNEQFF
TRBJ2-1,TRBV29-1,CSALGLAGGQYNEQFF
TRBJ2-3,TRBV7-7,CASSTAGTDTQYF
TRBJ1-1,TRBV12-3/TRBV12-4,CASSRTGTEAFF
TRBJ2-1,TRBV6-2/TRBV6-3,CASSYGLAGGLSYEQFF
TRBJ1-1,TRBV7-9,CASSLTGVNTEAFF
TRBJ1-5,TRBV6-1,CASSEAAGGYNQPQHF
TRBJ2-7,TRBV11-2,CASSLTPGQGSEQYF
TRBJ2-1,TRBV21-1,CASRRGEGPNEQFF
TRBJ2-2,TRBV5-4,CASSWMDRGNTGELFF
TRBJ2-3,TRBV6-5,CASSPDRALADTQYF
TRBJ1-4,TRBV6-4,CASSTPETGCEGSTNEKLFF
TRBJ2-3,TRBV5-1,CASTPEGLIDTQYF
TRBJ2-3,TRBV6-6,CASSPRADTQYF
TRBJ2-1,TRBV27,CASSLSIGGPYNEQFF
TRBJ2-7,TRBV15,CATSRDLGEASYEQYF
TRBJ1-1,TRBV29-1,CSVGGQMNTEAFF
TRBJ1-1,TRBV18,CASSPPQGTNHPLRGAFF
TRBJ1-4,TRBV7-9,CASSLGGNRANNEKLFF
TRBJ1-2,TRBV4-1,CASSQDGQFGYTF
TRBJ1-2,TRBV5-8,CASRSGQWAGNYGYTF
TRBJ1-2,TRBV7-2,CASSLGQGVAGYTF
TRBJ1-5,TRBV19,CASSMGQGNQPQHF
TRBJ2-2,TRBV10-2,CASTLAGGANTGELFF
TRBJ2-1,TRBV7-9,CASSPRLAGGNEQFF
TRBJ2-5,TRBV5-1,CASSFGQVIQETQYF
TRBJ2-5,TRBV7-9,CASSSAGEETQYF
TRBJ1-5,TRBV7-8,CASSSRGGARQPQHF
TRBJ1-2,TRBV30,CAATTGDHYGYTF
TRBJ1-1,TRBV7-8,CASSLALGGNTEAFF
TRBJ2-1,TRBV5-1,CASSRRTANEQFF
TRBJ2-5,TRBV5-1,CASSLGLAEGGETQYF
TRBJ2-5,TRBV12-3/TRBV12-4,CASSLRQTQYF
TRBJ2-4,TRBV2,CASVPQVAKNIQYF
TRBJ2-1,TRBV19,CASSPLTGGRYNEQFF
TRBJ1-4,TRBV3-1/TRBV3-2,CASSQDRSKLFF
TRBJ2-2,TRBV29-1,CSVEAGRGNTGELFF
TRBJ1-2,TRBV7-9,CASSPRTGAMAGYTF
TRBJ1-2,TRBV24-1,CATSDRRNYGYTF
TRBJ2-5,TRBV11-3,CASSQGGGLQETQYF
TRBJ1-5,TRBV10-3,CAISGGTGWDQPQHF
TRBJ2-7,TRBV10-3,CAISGGDRSYEQYF
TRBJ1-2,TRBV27,CASSQGTGGGYTF
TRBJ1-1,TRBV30,CAWSRVITEAFF
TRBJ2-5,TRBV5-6,CASHRGTEQETQYF
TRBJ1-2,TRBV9,CASSVGGGVYGYTF
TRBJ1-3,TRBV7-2,CASSYTGASSGNTIYF
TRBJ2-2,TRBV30,CAWTRGPNTGELFF
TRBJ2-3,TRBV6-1,CASSGAGLAGVLLTDTQYF
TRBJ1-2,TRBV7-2,CASSKGVGGYTF
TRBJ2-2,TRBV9,CASSVVSSGGQPTGELFF
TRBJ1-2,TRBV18,CASSPGAATGYGYTF
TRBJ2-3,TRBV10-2,CASSEGLAVRPGTDTQYF
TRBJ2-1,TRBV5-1,CASSLEVTRGGEQFF
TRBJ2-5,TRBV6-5,CASTQPGSQETQYF